One and the same sample provided the 29 T cell receptor beta chains below, sequenced in a study of response to subunit inactivated influenza vaccine. TCRdb called the RT-PCR reads again in MiXCR, with one record for every CDR3 protein. The data show about 520,000 distinct CDR3 sequences, less than 7.5% seen once. This sample comprised PBMCs from blood, obtained around 25 months after vaccination. Source of these receptors: a man between 50 and 75 years old who received an inactivated influenza vaccine.

There are many counts of this clonotype. The J gene is TRBJ2-7, the V gene TRBV7-2, with no clear D. Deletions cut 4 bases from V and 6 bases from J, with 16 bases between. This CDR3 is 14 amino acids long. The germline CDR1 and CDR2 sequences are SGHTA and FQGNSA. Written as DNA, the CDR3 is TGTGCCAGCAGCTCGAAAAATGGCGTAGGCGAGCAGTACTTC. It is translated as CASSSKNGVGEQYF.

This clonotype was seen a handful of times. The chain uses TRBV10-3 and TRBJ2-2, with no clear D. Germline V gene data show CDR1 as ENHRY and CDR2 as SYGVKD. The CDR3 totals 15 residues. Trimming took 4 bases from V and 6 from J, leaving 15 bases between them. Here the CDR3 DNA reads TGTGCCATCAGTGTCTGGGCCTCCCCTGCCGGGGAGCTGTTTTTT. Translated: CAISVWASPAGELFF.

This clonotype was seen ten or more times. V usage is TRBV4-1 and J usage is TRBJ2-7; D remains unclear. In germline, CDR1 is MGHRA, CDR2 YSYEKL. Deletions cut 1 base from V and 3 bases from J, with 13 bases between. The CDR3 loop spans 15 amino acids. The DNA of the CDR3 is TGCGCCAGCAGCCAAGTCCCTTCTGGAAGCTACGAGCAGTACTTC. Amino acids: CASSQVPSGSYEQYF.

Only a few counts were recorded for this clonotype. The CDR3 DNA sequence: TGCAGTGCTAGAGATACGGGCCTTTCCAACGAGCAGTACTTC. Its translation is CSARDTGLSNEQYF. V gene TRBV20-1 combines with J gene TRBJ2-7; D not certain. Germline-derived CDR1 and CDR2 are DFQATT and SNEGSKA (reference sequence). The CDR3 is 14 amino acids. Trimming cost V 0 bases and J 5 bases, with 14 bases left between them.

With respect to this clonotype: A much larger clone is a single base away; this may be a read error. The V and J genes are TRBV12-3 or TRBV12-4 and TRBJ2-7, with D perhaps TRBD1 (5 bases). V was trimmed by 5 bases and J by 0 bases, leaving 23 bases between them. The CDR3 extends over 18 amino acids. CDR3 loop: CASSALSPRQLISYEQYF. For the CDR3, the DNA is TGTGCCAGCAGTGCCTTATCCCCCAGACAGCTGATCTCCTACGAGCAGTACTTC.

This clonotype was recorded at least ten times. In DNA form, the CDR3 reads TGTGCCAGCAGCCCCATCGGGAGTGGGTACAATGAGCAGTTCTTC. Its protein product is CASSPIGSGYNEQFF. J is TRBJ2-1 and V is TRBV14, with D maybe TRBD2 (6 bases). The germline CDR1 and CDR2 sequences are SGHDN and FVKESK. The CDR3 contains 15 residues. V gave up 4 bases and J gave up 4 bases, with 14 bases separating them.

Many counts were recorded for this clonotype. This sequence joins TRBV5-1 and TRBJ2-7; 7 positions match TRBD2. Germline CDR1 is SGHRS and CDR2 is YFSETQ. V lost 1 base, J lost 6 bases, and 4 bases stayed unmatched. This CDR3 contains 13 residues. The CDR3: CASSLNGEGEQYF. The CDR3 DNA is TGCGCCAGCAGCTTGAACGGGGAGGGCGAGCAGTACTTC. The whole variable domain, filled in from reference TRBV5-1 and TRBJ2-7, reads KAGVTQTPRYLIKTRGQQVTLSCSPISGHRSVSWYQQTPGQGLQFLFEYFSETQRNKGNFPGRFSGRQFSNSRSEMNVSTLELGDSALYLCASSLNGEGEQYFGPGTRLTVT.

This clonotype has ten or more counts. V gene TRBV12-3 or TRBV12-4 combines with J gene TRBJ1-1; D gene unclear. With 1 base removed from V and 6 bases from J, the gap between germline ends came to 15 bases. This CDR3 contains 15 residues. The CDR3 DNA reads as TGTGCCAGCAGTTTAGGCCCTGCCAGGTTCCCTGAAGCTTTCTTT. Translating gives CASSLGPARFPEAFF.

This clonotype came up many times. This sequence joins TRBV7-8 and TRBJ2-1; 14 bases are shared with TRBD2. Germline CDR1 SGHVS, CDR2 FQNEAQ. V shed 0 bases and J 6 bases; nucleotides not matched to a gene: 4. The length of the CDR3 is 17 residues. The CDR3 sequence is CASSLARLAGGSNEQFF. The CDR3 bases are TGTGCCAGCAGCTTAGCTAGACTAGCGGGAGGGTCCAATGAGCAGTTCTTC.

The chain combines TRBV20-1 with TRBJ2-1, with 16 bases matching TRBD2. The CDR3 loop spans 15 amino acids. V was pared by 6 bases and J by 10 bases, with 9 bases of the junction left unmatched. Germline CDR1 is DFQATT and CDR2 is SNEGSKA (reference sequence). The CDR3 bases are TGCAGTGCCCGGAATCCGGGACTAGCGGGGGGGGAGCAGTTCTTC. It yields the protein CSARNPGLAGGEQFF.

The rearrangement joins TRBV29-1 to TRBJ2-6, with no clear D. This CDR3 is 16 amino acids long. The germline V and J ends were trimmed by 4 bases and 0 bases, with 13 bases remaining between them. Per the germline V gene, CDR1 is SQVTM and CDR2 is ANQGSEA. The CDR3 region is CSVAGLGFSGANVLTF. The CDR3 region has the DNA TGCAGCGTTGCTGGTTTGGGTTTCTCTGGGGCCAACGTCCTGACTTTC.

This clonotype turned up a few times. The rearrangement uses TRBV24-1 and TRBJ2-7; 8 bases fit TRBD2. Germline V lookup: CDR1 KGHDR, CDR2 SFDVKD. V lost 4 bases and J lost 4; bases outside the gene matches: 8. There are 15 residues in the CDR3. In DNA, the CDR3 is TGTGCCACCAGTGAATTACGGGAGGGCCCATACGAGCAGTACTTC. As protein: CATSELREGPYEQYF.

The genes are TRBV5-5 and TRBJ2-7; D is possibly TRBD1 (6 bases). Germline CDR1 SGHKS, CDR2 YYEKEE (reference sequence). The V end lost 2 bases, the J end lost 3 bases, and 12 bases lay between the germline ends. The CDR3 has 14 residues. The CDR3 bases are TGTGCCAGCAGCTTACTGACAGGACACTACGAGCAGTACTTC. It codes for CASSLLTGHYEQYF.

This clonotype was detected only a few times. The chain employs TRBV5-1 and TRBJ1-1, with no clear D. V lost 7 bases to trimming and J lost 4 bases, with 11 bases between them. The CDR3 has 12 residues. Germline values: CDR1 SGHRS, CDR2 YFSETQ. CDR3 coding DNA: TGCGCCAGCGGAGATCCGAGCACTGAAGCTTTCTTT. Translation gives CASGDPSTEAFF. Complete variable domain (other parts from reference TRBV5-1 and TRBJ1-1): KAGVTQTPRYLIKTRGQQVTLSCSPISGHRSVSWYQQTPGQGLQFLFEYFSETQRNKGNFPGRFSGRQFSNSRSEMNVSTLELGDSALYLCASGDPSTEAFFGQGTRLTVV.

CDR3: CASSLGSPGDIQYF. The CDR3 bases are TGTGCCAGCAGCTTAGGGTCCCCGGGGGACATTCAGTACTTC. The genes are TRBV7-2 and TRBJ2-4, with D possibly matching TRBD2 (6 bases). The CDR3 is 14 residues long. Germline assignment: CDR1 SGHTA and CDR2 FQGNSA. With 1 base removed from V and 8 bases from J, the gap between germline ends came to 12 bases.

The chain carries TRBV29-1 and TRBJ1-1, with TRBD1 matching 7 bases. The CDR3 covers 13 residues. With 7 bases clipped from V and 1 base from J, the junction kept 6 bases outside the gene matches. Per the germline V gene, CDR1 is SQVTM and CDR2 is ANQGSEA. For the CDR3, the DNA is TGCAGCGACGTCAGGGGGGAGAACACTGAAGCTTTCTTT. This gives the protein CSDVRGENTEAFF.

In its sample, this clonotype was seen a few times. This chain uses TRBV29-1 with TRBJ1-1; 12 bases are shared with TRBD1. V lost 6 bases and J lost 8; bases outside the gene matches: 13. This CDR3 has 15 amino acids. CDR1 is SQVTM, CDR2 ANQGSEA, per germline. This CDR3 reads CSVRDRGRAGEEAFF. CDR3 DNA sequence: TGCAGCGTCAGGGACAGGGGGCGTGCGGGCGAAGAAGCTTTCTTT.

This clonotype was seen at least ten times. V gene TRBV5-1 combines with J gene TRBJ2-5; 7 bases align to TRBD2. The CDR3 has 15 amino acids. The germline V gene encodes CDR1 SGHRS and CDR2 YFSETQ. The junction had 8 bases not matched to a gene; V was cut back by 4 bases and J by 2 bases. CDR3: CASSTMSSGQETQYF. The CDR3 DNA follows: TGCGCCAGCAGCACCATGTCTAGCGGACAAGAGACCCAGTACTTC.

The sample holds many counts of this clonotype. This chain uses TRBV9 with TRBJ2-2; D is undetermined. V lost 0 bases and J 1 base, leaving 7 bases between the germline ends. This CDR3 is 15 amino acids long. CDR1 and CDR2 (germline): SGDLS, YYNGEE. The CDR3 reads CASSVDPRNTGELFF. As DNA, the CDR3 is TGTGCCAGCAGCGTAGATCCCAGGAACACCGGGGAGCTGTTTTTT.

V and J are TRBV2 and TRBJ2-7; 7 bases fit TRBD2. Losses at the gene ends were 2 bases for V and 6 bases for J; bases not matched to a gene: 10. The CDR3 has 15 amino acids. Germline assignment: CDR1 SNHLY and CDR2 FYNNEI. The CDR3 protein is CASSEQRGMSVEQYF. The DNA for the CDR3 is TGTGCCAGCAGTGAACAGCGGGGAATGTCCGTCGAGCAGTACTTC.

This chain connects TRBV27 to TRBJ2-2; TRBD2 agrees at 13 bases. The trim removed 5 bases at V and 6 bases at J, leaving 6 bases unmatched. CDR1 is MNHEY and CDR2 is SMNVEV in the germline V gene (reference sequence). The CDR3 runs to 16 residues. The CDR3 protein is CASSARLAGGAGELFF. CDR3 sequence (DNA): TGTGCCAGCAGTGCGAGACTAGCGGGAGGTGCCGGGGAGCTGTTTTTT.

This clonotype was seen only a few times. The chain couples TRBV28 to TRBJ2-5; the D is unclear. Germline CDR1 is MDHEN and CDR2 is SYDVKM. This CDR3 contains 14 residues. With 2 bases removed from V and 4 bases from J, the gap between germline ends came to 11 bases. The CDR3 loop is CASSLGGVIETQYF. CDR3 sequence (DNA): TGTGCCAGCAGTTTAGGTGGTGTTATAGAGACCCAGTACTTC. Drawing the rest from reference TRBV28 and TRBJ2-5, the complete variable domain is DVKVTQSSRYLVKRTGEKVFLECVQDMDHENMFWYRQDPGLGLRLIYFSYDVKMKEKGDIPEGYSVSREKKERFSLILESASTNQTSMYLCASSLGGVIETQYFGPGTRLLVL.

The rearrangement joins TRBV5-4 to TRBJ2-7; D is unresolved. Between the trimmed V and J ends, which lost 3 bases and 7 bases, there was a span of 14 bases. Germline V CDR1 and CDR2: SGHNT, YYREEE (reference sequence). The CDR3 extends over 13 amino acids. This CDR3 reads CASSSPQTYEQYF. The DNA of the CDR3 is TGTGCCAGCAGCTCACCGCAGACTTATGAGCAGTACTTC. The variable domain in full, completed from reference TRBV5-4 and TRBJ2-7, reads ETGVTQSPTHLIKTRGQQVTLRCSSQSGHNTVSWYQQALGQGPQFIFQYYREEENGRGNFPPRFSGLQFPNYSSELNVNALELDDSALYLCASSSPQTYEQYFGPGTRLTVT.

The J gene is TRBJ2-1, the V gene TRBV20-1, with D hard to call. This CDR3 has 11 residues. The germline CDR1 and CDR2 sequences are DFQATT and SNEGSKA (reference sequence). V shed 6 bases and J shed 8 bases, with 11 bases lying between them. CDR3 DNA sequence: TGCAGTGCCAGCTTCGGCCATGAGCAGTTCTTC. Amino acids: CSASFGHEQFF.

This clonotype was counted at least ten times. This chain connects TRBV6-5 to TRBJ2-2; tentatively, D is TRBD2 (7 bases). CDR3 length: 19 amino acids. Germline V lookup: CDR1 MNHEY, CDR2 SVGAGI. Trimming stripped 0 bases from V and 7 bases from J, with 24 bases between. For the CDR3, the DNA is TGTGCCAGCAGTTACTCGATAGCGATCCAAGGGGGGGCTGGCGGGGAGCTGTTTTTT. It specifies CASSYSIAIQGGAGGELFF.

V gene TRBV6-2 or TRBV6-3 combines with J gene TRBJ2-2; 7 nucleotides agree with TRBD2. The CDR3 covers 12 residues. Trimming at V came to 7 bases and at J to 10 bases, leaving 6 bases not matched to a gene. Germline lookup yields CDR1 MNHEY and CDR2 SVGEGT. In DNA form, the CDR3 reads TGTGCCAGCAAGCGGGGAGGGTTGGAGCTGTTTTTT. It yields the protein CASKRGGLELFF.

V and J are TRBV20-1 and TRBJ1-2; TRBD1 is a possible D gene (5 bases). Trimming stripped 6 bases from V and 2 bases from J, with 13 bases between. Germline loops: CDR1 DFQATT, CDR2 SNEGSKA (reference sequence). The CDR3 length is 13 residues. CDR3 sequence reads: CSAQPGGNYGYTF. For the CDR3, the DNA is TGCAGTGCCCAACCGGGGGGAAACTATGGCTACACCTTC.

This clonotype was picked up many times. The rearrangement uses TRBV29-1 and TRBJ2-5; no reliable D call. V gave up 4 bases and J gave up 5 bases, with 14 bases separating them. The length of the CDR3 is 13 residues. Germline V lookup: CDR1 SQVTM, CDR2 ANQGSEA. CDR3 region: CSVVQVDSETQYF. CDR3 DNA sequence: TGCAGCGTTGTCCAGGTCGATTCGGAGACCCAGTACTTC.

The chain uses TRBV4-3 and TRBJ2-2, with TRBD1 matching over 8 bases. The CDR3 extends over 16 amino acids. V was clipped by 1 base and J by 5 bases; unmatched bases: 6. The germline V gene has CDR1 LGHNA and CDR2 YSLEER. The DNA of the CDR3 is TGCGCCAGCAGCCAAGGGCCAGGGGGCGCAACCGGGGAGCTGTTTTTT. It specifies CASSQGPGGATGELFF.